The TCR beta chain described here comes from a study of T cell responses to AZD1222 COVID-19 vaccine (dated by TCRdb to the early 2020s). General notes on the study: TCR sequencing was performed for more than 230 trial participants, of whom around 210 were given two doses of AZD1222 and about 25 were given two doses of MenACWY control vaccine. Trial participants were enrolled by age into 18-55, 56-69 and 70-plus year subgroups, with approximately 150, 30 and 60 TCR-sequenced participants respectively.

Points on this clone: No antigen is known for it. Per-nucleotide qualities are absent, and no much larger clonotype sits a single base away.

Reading from cysteine to phenylalanine, the CDR3 counts 14 amino acids. Kept here is only the CDR3 DNA, which spans 42 bases and is read in frame from base 1. Looking up the germline V gene (reference sequence) yields CDR1 SEHNR and CDR2 FQNEAQ. V is reduced by 2 bases and J by 8 bases, leaving a spacing of 12 bases between them. On the study overall, not on this receptor specifically: In the small 56-69-year group, the increase in depth fell short of significance, most likely because of low power. The vaccine-associated CD4 TCRs covered the entire spike protein, and the dominant responses fell in regions 160-218 and 743-854. Nearly half of unique spike-specific TCRs reportedly recognized epitopes outside regions mutated in the B.1.351 and B.1.1.7 variants. Spike-specific TCR breadth and depth rose significantly after two AZD1222 doses compared with day 0 and with MenACWY recipients. Conclusions about previously exposed vaccinees were limited because only six AZD1222 recipients were SARS-CoV-2 seropositive at baseline. Because no samples from the day 14 peak response were available, repertoires could be characterized only after the peak T cell response. Participants were mostly white British, with more females than males. The authors suggested clonal diversity may have been underestimated.

Taken with the paper, the label for time point translates to: about 28 days (+/-7) after the second vaccine dose. Because spike-specific TCR depth and breadth did not differ between the two schedules, AZD1222 recipients who got a second dose at roughly 4 weeks were pooled with those who got a second dose at roughly 12 weeks. Samples from vaccinated people were obtained from the UK trials COV001 and COV002, which included a single-blind randomized controlled phase 2/3 trial of AZD1222 (ChAdOx1 nCoV-19) in healthy adults. Trial participant PBMC samples were collected at day 0 and day 28 after the second dose for TCRbeta chain sequencing. The CDR3 regions of human TCRbeta chains were analyzed by immunosequencing. From the authors' description of their analysis: Repertoire TCRs were matched against a reference library of SARS-CoV-2-specific TCRs generated with the MIRA antigen-specificity platform. Breadth was defined as the fraction of unique TCRs that were SARS-CoV-2-associated. Depth was defined as the fraction of total T cells that were SARS-CoV-2-associated. Each spike-specific TCR was assigned to its reactive spike region and to a CD4 or CD8 class using the MIRA data. Log10-transformed breadth and depth values were compared by one-way ANOVA with Sidak's multiple comparisons tests. The clones in this table, taken by TCRdb from immuneACCESS, are in-frame only. Not every clone is retained; where verified, under half of the shortfall comes from an unresolved V gene, and the cause of the rest is unknown. V and J calls and clone size are copied from that table; D and trimming were computed from the DNA. This sample holds tens of thousands of clones; roughly 90% were observed only once. The top ten hold around 10% of the sample.

This sequence originates from an adult who received the AZD1222 COVID-19 vaccine. The rearrangement combines TRBV7-9 with TRBJ1-4; 5 matching bases give a weak D call of TRBD1. This specimen was peripheral blood, taken 28 days after the second AZD1222 dose. The bases read TGTGCCAGCAGCTTAAATCAGGGTAACGAAAAACTGTTTTTT. This encodes CASSLNQGNEKLFF.